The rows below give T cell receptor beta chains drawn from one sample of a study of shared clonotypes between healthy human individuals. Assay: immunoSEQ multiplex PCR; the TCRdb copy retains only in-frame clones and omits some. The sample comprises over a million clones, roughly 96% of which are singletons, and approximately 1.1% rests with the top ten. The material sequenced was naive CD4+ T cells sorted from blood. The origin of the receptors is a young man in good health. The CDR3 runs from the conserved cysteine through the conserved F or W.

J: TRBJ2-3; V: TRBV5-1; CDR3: CASSLGPRQGNTDTQYF
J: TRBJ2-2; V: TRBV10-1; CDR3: CASSNTQARENTGELFF
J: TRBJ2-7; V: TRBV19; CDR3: CASSPLGSYEQYF
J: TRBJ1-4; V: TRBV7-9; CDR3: CASSPGMGQPNEKLFF
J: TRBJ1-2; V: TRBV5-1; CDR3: CASSLGGDGYTF
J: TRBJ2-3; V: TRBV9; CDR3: CASSVPPTSDTQYF
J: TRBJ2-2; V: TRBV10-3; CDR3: CAISEIRSTGELFF
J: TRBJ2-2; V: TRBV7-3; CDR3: CASSLSSRRELFF
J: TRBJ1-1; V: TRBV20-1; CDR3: CSASWGKAFF
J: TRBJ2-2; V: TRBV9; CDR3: CASSVSGRNTGELFF
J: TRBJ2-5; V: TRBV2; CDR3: CASSEAIRGRPETQYF
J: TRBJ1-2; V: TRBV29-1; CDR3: CSVGSAGYGYTF
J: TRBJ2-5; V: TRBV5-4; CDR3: CASSLATSRETQYF
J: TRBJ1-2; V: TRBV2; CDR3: CASSDRGRGIYGYTF
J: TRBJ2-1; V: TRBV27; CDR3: CASSFLAGGHVRDEQFF
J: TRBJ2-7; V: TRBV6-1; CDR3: CASSDRAAYEQYF
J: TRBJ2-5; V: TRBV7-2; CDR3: CASSLMRGEETQYF
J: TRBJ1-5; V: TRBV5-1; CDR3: CASSLEGGGNQPQHF
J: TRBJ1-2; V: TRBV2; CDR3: CASSENRHREFYGYTF
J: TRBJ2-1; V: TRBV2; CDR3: CASSLTGLGYNNEQFF
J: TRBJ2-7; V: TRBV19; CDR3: CASSSGTAYGEQYF
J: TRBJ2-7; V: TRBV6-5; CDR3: CASSNGPAGQYF
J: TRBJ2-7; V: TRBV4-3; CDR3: CASSQDPRTTGEQYF
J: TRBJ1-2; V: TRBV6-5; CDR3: CASARGPNYGYTF
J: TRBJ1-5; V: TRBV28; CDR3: CASTAPGWQNQPQHF